This T cell receptor (beta chain) was captured by sequencing in a study of blood T cell repertoires in COVID-19. The wider study: The analysed material was cDNA or gDNA that came from T cells, B-cell-depleted T cells, or PBMCs.

Produced via immunoSEQ multiplex PCR; TCRdb's table is partial and in-frame only. The sample carries about 80,000 clones, approximately 90% recorded once. The count of this clone is one. The germline gives CDR1 SEHNR, CDR2 FQNEAQ (reference sequence). The CDR3 is made up of 14 amino acids. V dropped 5 bases and J dropped 8; count of bases not matched to a gene: 6. The clonotype originates from a man between 65 and 85 years old with active or convalescent COVID-19. The gene calls are TRBV7-9 and TRBJ1-4; 9 nucleotides line up with TRBD1. Sequenced sample: peripheral blood. The CDR3 spells CASSRWDREEKLFF. CDR3 DNA sequence: TGTGCCAGCAGCCGATGGGACAGGGAAGAAAAACTGTTTTTT.